The source of this TCR beta chain is a study of blood T cell repertoires in COVID-19. Profiled with immunoSEQ multiplex PCR; TCRdb holds only in-frame clones, not every one. The sample yields 250,000 to 350,000 clones, approximately 88% seen once. Adults between roughly 18 and 90 years of age took part from fewer than 30 US areas. In assigning cohorts, the study relied on participant-reported clinical history. Resolution of symptoms, clearance, or two negative PCRs was present in recovered Cohort 3 donors. Sequences were obtained from PBMCs or T cells enriched from blood (not recorded which). This receptor was identified in a woman aged 40 to 50 who had recovered from COVID-19.

CDR3: CAISGLEGTDYTF. CDR3 bases: TGTGCCATCAGTGGGCTTGAGGGTACTGACTACACCTTC. The chain links TRBV10-3 to TRBJ1-2; D is unresolved. V lost 4 bases and J lost 10, with 16 bases in between. CDR1 and CDR2 from the germline V gene are ENHRY and SYGVKD. This CDR3 region has 13 residues.